A single T cell receptor beta chain is shown here with its context. CDR1 is SGHNT and CDR2 is YYREEE in the germline V gene (reference sequence). The CDR3 is made up of 16 amino acids. V was pared by 6 bases and J by 6 bases, with 12 bases of the junction left unmatched. The record originates from a study of blood T cell repertoires in COVID-19. Study-wide context: COVID-19 samples, acute and convalescent, were from the United States, Italy and Spain. Sources were T cells, B-cell-depleted T cells, or PBMCs; the material itself was cDNA or gDNA.

Methods used by the authors: Reference gene primer amplification yielded estimated nucleated cell counts. Sequenced by immunoSEQ multiplex PCR; TCRdb stores in-frame clones only, minus some. D and trimming were read from the DNA, whereas the V and J calls and clone size are those reported in that table. In the table there are about 26,000 clones, just under 95% of which are singletons. The genes are TRBV5-4 and TRBJ2-1, with 10 bases identical to TRBD2. The material sequenced was peripheral blood. The TCR originated in a human donor with active COVID-19. The donor label of this sample is uncertain. CDR3 in amino acids: CASTIGLADVGNEQFF. The CDR3 region has the DNA TGTGCCAGCACCATTGGACTAGCGGATGTCGGCAATGAGCAGTTCTTC.